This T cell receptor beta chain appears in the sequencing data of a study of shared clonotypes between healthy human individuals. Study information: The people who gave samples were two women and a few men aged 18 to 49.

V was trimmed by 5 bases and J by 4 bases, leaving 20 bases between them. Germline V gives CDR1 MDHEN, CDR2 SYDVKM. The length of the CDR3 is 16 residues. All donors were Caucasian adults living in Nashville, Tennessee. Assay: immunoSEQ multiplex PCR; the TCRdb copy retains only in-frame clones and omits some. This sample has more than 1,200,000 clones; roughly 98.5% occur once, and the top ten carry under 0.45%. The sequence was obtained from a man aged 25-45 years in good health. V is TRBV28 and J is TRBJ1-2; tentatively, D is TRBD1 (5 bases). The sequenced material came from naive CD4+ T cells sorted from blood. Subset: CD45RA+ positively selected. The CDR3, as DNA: TGTGCCAGCAGTCCAAATCGATGGGGGACCAGCTATGGCTACACCTTC. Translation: CASSPNRWGTSYGYTF.